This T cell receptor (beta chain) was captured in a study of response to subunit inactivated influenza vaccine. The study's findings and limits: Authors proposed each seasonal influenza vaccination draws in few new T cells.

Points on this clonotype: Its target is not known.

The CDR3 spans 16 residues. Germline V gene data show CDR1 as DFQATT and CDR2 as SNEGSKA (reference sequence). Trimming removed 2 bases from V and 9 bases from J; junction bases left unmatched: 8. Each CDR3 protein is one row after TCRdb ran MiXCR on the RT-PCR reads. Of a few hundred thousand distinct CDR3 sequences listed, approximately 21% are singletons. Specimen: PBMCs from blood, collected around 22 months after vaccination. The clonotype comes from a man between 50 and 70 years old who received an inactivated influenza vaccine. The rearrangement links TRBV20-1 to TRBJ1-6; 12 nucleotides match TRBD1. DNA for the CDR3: TGCAGTGCTAGACCGGGACAGGGGGCGATGAGTTCACCCCTCCACTTT. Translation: CSARPGQGAMSSPLHF.